This TCR beta chain was sequenced in a study of T cells in Graves' hyperthyroidism and ophthalmopathy. Study results and limitations: Peripheral blood also featured most of the thyroid clonotypes expanded above 0.001.

Note on this clonotype: What it binds is not known. At one end, the junction sequence differs from germline, possibly due to a read error.

Patients aged 18 to 65 had newly diagnosed hyperthyroidism of under 2 months' duration. Thyroid ultrasound and orbital computed tomography, with clinical symptoms and serum thyroxine and TRAb, informed diagnoses. There were TCR beta CDR3 regions amplified from RNA transcripts. An initial round of RT-PCR targeting the TCR CDR3 relied on the HTBI primer set. MiXCR, run by TCRdb on the multiplex PCR reads, gives a single entry per CDR3 protein. The table lists 450,000 to 650,000 distinct CDR3 sequences, less than 25% of them singletons. The CDR3 is 14 residues long. Germline V gene data show CDR1 as SGHRS and CDR2 as YFSETQ.

The chain carries TRBV5-1 and TRBJ2-7; D is ambiguous. The sequenced sample was blood. This receptor was identified in a man younger than 35 with Graves' hyperthyroidism. CDR3 DNA sequence: TGCGCCTGCAGCTTGGGTGGCGGTTCCTACGAGCAGTACTTC. It yields the protein CACSLGGGSYEQYF.